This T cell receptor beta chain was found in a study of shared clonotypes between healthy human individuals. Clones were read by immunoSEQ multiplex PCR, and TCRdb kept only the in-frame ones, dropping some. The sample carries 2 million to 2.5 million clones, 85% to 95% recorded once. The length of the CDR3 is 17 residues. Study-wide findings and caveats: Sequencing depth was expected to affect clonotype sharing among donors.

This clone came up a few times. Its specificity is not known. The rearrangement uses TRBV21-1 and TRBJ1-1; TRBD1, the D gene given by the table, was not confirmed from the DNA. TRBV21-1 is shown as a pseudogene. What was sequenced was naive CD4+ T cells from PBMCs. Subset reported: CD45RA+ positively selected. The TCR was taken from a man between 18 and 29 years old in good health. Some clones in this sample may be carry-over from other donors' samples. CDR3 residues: CASSYSLGDRGRFEAFF. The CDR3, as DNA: TGTGCCAGCAGCTACTCCCTGGGGGACAGGGGGCGATTTGAAGCTTTCTTT.